These 2 T cell receptor beta chains originate from one sample sequenced in a study of shared clonotypes between healthy human individuals. Naive CD8 cells comprised CD45RO-negative, CCR7-positively selected cells, excluding terminally differentiated effector memory CD45RA+ cells. Repertoires were generated with immunoSEQ multiplex PCR, while TCRdb's copy carries only in-frame clones and drops some. Of millions of clones in the sample, about 95% were seen once. The sequenced material came from naive CD8+ T cells sorted from blood. The receptors derive from a man between 18 and 35 years old in good health.

V usage is TRBV6-1 and J usage is TRBJ1-2; TRBD1 is a possible D gene (6 bases). V was pared by 2 bases and J by 4 bases, with 11 bases between. The CDR3 runs to 14 residues. Looked up from germline, CDR1 is MNHNS and CDR2 is SASEGT. CDR3 protein: CASSEPGAIYGYTF. The CDR3, as DNA: TGTGCCAGCAGTGAACCAGGGGCTATCTATGGCTACACCTTC.

This sequence joins TRBV6-5 and TRBJ2-2; D gene uncertain. Germline loops: CDR1 MNHEY, CDR2 SVGAGI. The CDR3 contains 15 residues. V shed 1 base and J shed 4 bases, with 10 bases lying between them. The CDR3 protein is CASSYWGSSTGELFF. For the CDR3, the DNA is TGTGCCAGCAGTTACTGGGGTTCAAGCACCGGGGAGCTGTTTTTT.